The 8 T cell receptor beta chains below come from one sample, sequenced in a study of CD8+CD57+ T cells in acquired aplastic anemia. Profiles of TCR beta VDJ and CDR3 were generated from a genomic DNA template. MiXCR, run by TCRdb on the reads, gives a single entry per CDR3 protein. The sample contains hundreds of thousands of distinct CDR3 sequences, 65% to 75% of which appear only once. The sequencing sample was made of sorted CD4+, CD8+, or CD8+CD57+ T cells (not recorded which) from PBMCs. The source of these receptors is a human donor in good health, serving as a control.

About this clonotype itself: A single base separates this from a much larger clone, so it may be a read error. This chain connects TRBV18 to TRBJ1-1; no clear D. CDR3 length: 13 residues. From germline, CDR1 is KGHSH and CDR2 LQKENI. CDR3 in amino acids: CASSPLESTDAFF. The DNA for the CDR3 is TGTGCCAGCTCACCACTAGAGAGCACTGACGCTTTCTTT.

This clonotype has more than one count but fewer than ten. With a much larger clone just one base away, this may be a read error. The CDR3 loop reads CASSHGQGYNEQSF. The CDR3, as DNA: TGTGCCAGCAGCCACGGACAGGGCTACAATGAGCAGTCCTTC. This chain links TRBV12-3 or TRBV12-4 with TRBJ2-1, with TRBD1 identical over 8 bases. The CDR3 spans 14 residues.

The chain combines TRBV12-3 or TRBV12-4 with TRBJ2-3; 10 bases align to TRBD2. The CDR3 is 13 amino acids. Germline trimming cut 5 bases from V and 11 bases from J; bases unmatched to any gene: 7. DNA for the CDR3: TGTGCCAGCAGTCGTCCCGGACTAGCGGTGCAGTATTTT. This codes for CASSRPGLAVQYF.

In the case of this clonotype: It is likely a read error, because the conserved phenylalanine at the end of the CDR3 is missing. The DNA is left out, because the CDR3 cannot be placed on it with certainty; the CDR3 is given as TCRdb lists it. The rearrangement uses TRBV7-9 and TRBJ2-1; the D call TRBD2 from the table was never checked on the DNA. The CDR3 region is 13 residues in length, termini included. Germline CDR1 reads SEHNR; CDR2 reads FQNEAQ (reference sequence). CDR3 sequence: CASSQSAYEQYFV.

This chain uses TRBV2 with TRBJ2-6; no reliable D call. Germline CDR1 reads SNHLY; CDR2 reads FYNNEI. V lost 2 bases, J lost 0 bases, and 8 bases lay in between. The CDR3 is 16 residues long. For the CDR3, the DNA is TGTGCCAGCAGTGAATTACGGCGCTCTGGGGCCAACGTCCTGACTTTC. It specifies CASSELRRSGANVLTF.

On this clonotype itself: The conserved final phenylalanine or tryptophan is absent from the CDR3, which likely points to a read error. It is unclear where the CDR3 begins or ends on the DNA, so no DNA is shown, and the CDR3 is as TCRdb lists it. This sequence joins TRBV2 and TRBJ2-5; TRBD1, as called in the table, went unchecked against the DNA. With termini counted, the CDR3 has 11 amino acids. CDR1 is SNHLY and CDR2 is FYNNEI in the germline V gene. The CDR3 is CASSDTGARYP.

The chain uses TRBV7-2 and TRBJ1-6; 9 bases are shared with TRBD1. This CDR3 comprises 16 residues. Unmatched junction bases numbered 4, after V lost 0 bases and J lost 7 bases. Germline V CDR1 and CDR2: SGHTA, FQGNSA. CDR3 loop: CASSLAGQGLNSPLHF. CDR3 sequence (DNA): TGTGCCAGCAGCTTAGCGGGACAGGGCCTCAATTCACCCCTCCACTTT.

This chain links TRBV12-3 or TRBV12-4 with TRBJ2-3, with D tentatively TRBD1 or TRBD2 (5 bases each). Trimming removed 5 bases at V and 0 bases at J, with 15 bases between. The CDR3 contains 16 residues. The CDR3 protein is CASSLRDGTSTDTQYF. DNA of the CDR3: TGTGCCAGCAGTCTCCGGGACGGTACGAGCACAGATACGCAGTATTTT.